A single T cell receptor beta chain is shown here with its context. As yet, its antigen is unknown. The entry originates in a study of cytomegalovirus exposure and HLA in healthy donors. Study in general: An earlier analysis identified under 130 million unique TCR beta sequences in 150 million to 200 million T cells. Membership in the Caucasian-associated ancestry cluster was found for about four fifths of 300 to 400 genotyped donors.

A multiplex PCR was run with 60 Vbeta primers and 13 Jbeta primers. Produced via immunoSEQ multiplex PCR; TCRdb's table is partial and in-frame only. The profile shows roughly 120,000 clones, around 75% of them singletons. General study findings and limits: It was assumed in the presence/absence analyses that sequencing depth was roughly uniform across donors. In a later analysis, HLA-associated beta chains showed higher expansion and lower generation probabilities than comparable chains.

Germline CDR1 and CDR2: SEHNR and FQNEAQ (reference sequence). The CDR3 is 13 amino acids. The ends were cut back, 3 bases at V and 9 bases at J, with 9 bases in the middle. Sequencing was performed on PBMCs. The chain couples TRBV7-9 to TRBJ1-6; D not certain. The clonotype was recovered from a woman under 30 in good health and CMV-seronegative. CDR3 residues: CASSFGLVSPLHF. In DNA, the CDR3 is TGTGCCAGCAGCTTCGGACTCGTTTCACCCCTCCACTTT. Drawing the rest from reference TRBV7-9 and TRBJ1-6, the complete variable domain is DTGVSQNPRHKITKRGQNVTFRCDPISEHNRLYWYRQTLGQGPEFLTYFQNEAQLEKSRLLSDRFSAERPKGSFSTLEIQRTEQGDSAMYLCASSFGLVSPLHFGNGTRLTVT.